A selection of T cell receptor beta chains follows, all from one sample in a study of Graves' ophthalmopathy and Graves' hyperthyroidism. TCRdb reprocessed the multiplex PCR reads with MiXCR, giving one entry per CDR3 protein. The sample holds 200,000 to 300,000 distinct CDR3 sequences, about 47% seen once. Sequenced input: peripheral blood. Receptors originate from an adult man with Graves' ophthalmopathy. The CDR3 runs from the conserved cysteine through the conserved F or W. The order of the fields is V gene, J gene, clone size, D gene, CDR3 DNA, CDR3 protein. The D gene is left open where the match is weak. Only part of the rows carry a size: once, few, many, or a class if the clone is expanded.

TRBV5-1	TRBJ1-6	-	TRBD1	TGCGCCAGCAGCTTGGGTGGACAGGGGAATTCACCCCTCCACTTT	CASSLGGQGNSPLHF
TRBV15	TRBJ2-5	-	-	TGTGCCACCAGCAGAGAGCAGGGGATAAAGACCCAGTACTTC	CATSREQGIKTQYF
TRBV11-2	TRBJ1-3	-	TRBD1	TGTGCCAGCAGCTTGGGACAGGAGGCAGGAAACACCATATATTTT	CASSLGQEAGNTIYF
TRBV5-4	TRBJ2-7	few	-	TGTGCCAGCAGCTTGGACGACTCCTACGAGCAGTACTTC	CASSLDDSYEQYF
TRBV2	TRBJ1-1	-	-	TGTGCCAGCAGGCGGGTGGGGGGGGAGACTGAAGCTTTCTTT	CASRRVGGETEAFF
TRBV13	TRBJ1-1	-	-	TGCGCCAGCAGCGGGGGGAGTGGGAGAACGAACACTGAAGCTTTCTTT	CASSGGSGRTNTEAFF
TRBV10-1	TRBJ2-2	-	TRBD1	TGCGCCAGCAAGGACAGGGAGGCCGGGGAGCTGTTTTTT	CASKDREAGELFF
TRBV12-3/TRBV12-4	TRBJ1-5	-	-	TGTGCCAGCAGTGCGGAAGGGAGCGGCTATCAGCCCCAGCATTTT	CASSAEGSGYQPQHF
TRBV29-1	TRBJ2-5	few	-	TGCAGCGTTGTTGCGGGGGCCGTTAAAGAGACCCAGTACTTC	CSVVAGAVKETQYF
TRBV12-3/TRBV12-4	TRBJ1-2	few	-	TGTGCCAGCAGTTTAGGCCAGACAAACTATGGCTACACCTTC	CASSLGQTNYGYTF
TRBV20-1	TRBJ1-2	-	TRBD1	TGCAGTGCTAGAGATCATAGGGGACAGGGGGCGAACTATGGCTACACCTTC	CSARDHRGQGANYGYTF
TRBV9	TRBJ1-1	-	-	TGTGCCAGCAGCGGACCCGGGGCCTCGAACACTGAAGCTTTCTTT	CASSGPGASNTEAFF
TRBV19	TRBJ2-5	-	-	TGTGCCACCTCTGAGGGTAACCAAGAGACCCAGTACTTC	CATSEGNQETQYF
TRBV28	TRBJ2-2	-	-	TGTGCCAGCAGTACAGGGTACACCGGGGAGCTGTTTTTT	CASSTGYTGELFF
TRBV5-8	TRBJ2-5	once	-	TGCGCCAGCAGCTTGGACCCCGGACGGGTGAGGGAGACCCAGTACTTC	CASSLDPGRVRETQYF
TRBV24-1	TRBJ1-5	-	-	TGTGCCAGCAGTCCCCGGGACCCCAATCAGCCCCAGCATTTT	CASSPRDPNQPQHF
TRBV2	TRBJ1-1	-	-	TGTGCCAGCAGCCGATATCAGGGGACTGAAGCTTTCTTT	CASSRYQGTEAFF
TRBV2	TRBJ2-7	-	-	TGTGCCAGCAGTCCCATTTCCCGGGGTGGCACCTACGAGCAGTACTTC	CASSPISRGGTYEQYF
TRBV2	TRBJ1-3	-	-	TGTGCCAGCAGTGTGGGACGGTCCTCTGGAAACACCATATATTTT	CASSVGRSSGNTIYF
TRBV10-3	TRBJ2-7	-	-	TGTGCCAGCAGTTTAAGTGGGGGGTTCTACGAGCAGTACTTC	CASSLSGGFYEQYF
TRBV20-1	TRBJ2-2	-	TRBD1	TGCAGTGCTAGAGAGACAGGGGACACCGGGGAGCTGTTTTTT	CSARETGDTGELFF
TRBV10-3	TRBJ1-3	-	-	TGTGCCAGCAGTGAAGGACCCCACTCTGGAAACACCATATATTTT	CASSEGPHSGNTIYF
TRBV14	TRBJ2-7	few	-	TGTGCCAGCAGCCAAGCAACGCGGTTTAATGTCTACGAGCAGTACTTC	CASSQATRFNVYEQYF
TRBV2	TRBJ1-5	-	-	TGTGCCAGCAGCACTACAGGATCCAGCAAGCCCCAGCATTTT	CASSTTGSSKPQHF
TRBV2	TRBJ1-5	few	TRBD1	TGTGCCAGCAGTGAAGCGCGTGGCAGGGGGAGCAATCAGCCCCAGCATTTT	CASSEARGRGSNQPQHF
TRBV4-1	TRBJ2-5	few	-	TGCGCCAGCAGCCAAGATGGGGCAGGGAGAGAGACCCAGTACTTC	CASSQDGAGRETQYF
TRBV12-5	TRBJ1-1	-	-	TGTGCTAGTGGTTTGGTACGGGGGACTGAAGCCTTCTTT	CASGLVRGTEAFF
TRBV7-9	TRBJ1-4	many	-	TGTGCCAGCAGCTTAGCGTCCCCCAGGCCGGGGAGTGAAAAACTGTTTTTT	CASSLASPRPGSEKLFF
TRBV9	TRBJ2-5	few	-	TGTGCCAGCAGCTTGTCAGGGGCCTCGGAGACCCAGTACTTC	CASSLSGASETQYF
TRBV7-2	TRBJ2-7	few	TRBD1	TGTGCCAGCAGCGGGGGACAGGGGCGCGAGCAGTACTTC	CASSGGQGREQYF
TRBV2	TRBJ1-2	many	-	TGTGCCAGCACATGGGGGGCGCGCAGCTATGGCTACACCTTC	CASTWGARSYGYTF
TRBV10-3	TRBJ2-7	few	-	TGTGCCATCAGTGAAGGACGGGAGCAGTACTTC	CAISEGREQYF
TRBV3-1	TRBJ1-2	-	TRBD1	TGTGCCAGCAGCCAAGTTGGGACAGGGACTTATGGCTACACCTTC	CASSQVGTGTYGYTF
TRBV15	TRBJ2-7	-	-	TGTGCCACCAGCAGAGAGGGGGTGAGCTCCTACGAGCAGTACTTC	CATSREGVSSYEQYF
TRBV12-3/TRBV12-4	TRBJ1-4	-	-	TGTGTCAGCAAATCTGAAGGAAGGCTGTTTTTT	CVSKSEGRLFF
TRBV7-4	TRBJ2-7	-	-	TGTGCCAGCAGCCAAGGTGGTGCGGGAACCCCCTACGAGCAGTACTTC	CASSQGGAGTPYEQYF
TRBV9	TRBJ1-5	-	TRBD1	TGTGCCAGCAGCGCCGGAGGGACAGGATTTCAGCCCCAGCATTTT	CASSAGGTGFQPQHF
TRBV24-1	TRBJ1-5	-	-	TGTGCCACCAGTAAGACAGGCAATCAGCCCCAGCATTTT	CATSKTGNQPQHF
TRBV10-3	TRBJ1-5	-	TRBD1	TGTGCCTGGAGTACCCCCCTGGGACAGGGGATGGGGGGCAATCAGCCCCAGCATTTT	CAWSTPLGQGMGGNQPQHF
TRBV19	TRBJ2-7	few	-	TGTGCCAGTAGAGAGCCTGGGACCACCGAGCAGTACTTC	CASREPGTTEQYF
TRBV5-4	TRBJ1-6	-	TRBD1	TGTGCCAGCGCAGGGACAGGGGGCCGGGATTCACCCCTCCACTTT	CASAGTGGRDSPLHF
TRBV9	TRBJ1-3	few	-	TGTGCCAGCAGCCACTCTGGAAACACCATATATTTT	CASSHSGNTIYF
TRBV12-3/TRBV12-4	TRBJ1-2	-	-	TGTGCCAGCAGTTTTGGGGCAGGGGACTATGGCTACACCTTC	CASSFGAGDYGYTF
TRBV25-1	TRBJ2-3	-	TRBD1	TGTGCCAGCAGTGAGGGACAGGGGAACACAGATACGCAGTATTTT	CASSEGQGNTDTQYF
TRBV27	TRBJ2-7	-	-	TGTGCCAGCAGTTTATCACCCCTCCACGAGCAGTACTTC	CASSLSPLHEQYF